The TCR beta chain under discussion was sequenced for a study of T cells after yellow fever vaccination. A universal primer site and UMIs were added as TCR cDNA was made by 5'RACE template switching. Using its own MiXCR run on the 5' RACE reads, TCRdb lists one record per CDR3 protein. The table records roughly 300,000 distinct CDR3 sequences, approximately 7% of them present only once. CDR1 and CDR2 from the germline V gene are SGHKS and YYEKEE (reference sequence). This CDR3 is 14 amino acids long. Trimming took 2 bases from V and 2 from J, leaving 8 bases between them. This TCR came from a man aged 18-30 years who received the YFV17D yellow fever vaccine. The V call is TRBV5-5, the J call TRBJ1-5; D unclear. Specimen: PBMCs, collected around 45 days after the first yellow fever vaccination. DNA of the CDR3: TGTGCCAGCAGCTTCCGTGTTGGCAATCAGCCCCAGCATTTT. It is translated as CASSFRVGNQPQHF.